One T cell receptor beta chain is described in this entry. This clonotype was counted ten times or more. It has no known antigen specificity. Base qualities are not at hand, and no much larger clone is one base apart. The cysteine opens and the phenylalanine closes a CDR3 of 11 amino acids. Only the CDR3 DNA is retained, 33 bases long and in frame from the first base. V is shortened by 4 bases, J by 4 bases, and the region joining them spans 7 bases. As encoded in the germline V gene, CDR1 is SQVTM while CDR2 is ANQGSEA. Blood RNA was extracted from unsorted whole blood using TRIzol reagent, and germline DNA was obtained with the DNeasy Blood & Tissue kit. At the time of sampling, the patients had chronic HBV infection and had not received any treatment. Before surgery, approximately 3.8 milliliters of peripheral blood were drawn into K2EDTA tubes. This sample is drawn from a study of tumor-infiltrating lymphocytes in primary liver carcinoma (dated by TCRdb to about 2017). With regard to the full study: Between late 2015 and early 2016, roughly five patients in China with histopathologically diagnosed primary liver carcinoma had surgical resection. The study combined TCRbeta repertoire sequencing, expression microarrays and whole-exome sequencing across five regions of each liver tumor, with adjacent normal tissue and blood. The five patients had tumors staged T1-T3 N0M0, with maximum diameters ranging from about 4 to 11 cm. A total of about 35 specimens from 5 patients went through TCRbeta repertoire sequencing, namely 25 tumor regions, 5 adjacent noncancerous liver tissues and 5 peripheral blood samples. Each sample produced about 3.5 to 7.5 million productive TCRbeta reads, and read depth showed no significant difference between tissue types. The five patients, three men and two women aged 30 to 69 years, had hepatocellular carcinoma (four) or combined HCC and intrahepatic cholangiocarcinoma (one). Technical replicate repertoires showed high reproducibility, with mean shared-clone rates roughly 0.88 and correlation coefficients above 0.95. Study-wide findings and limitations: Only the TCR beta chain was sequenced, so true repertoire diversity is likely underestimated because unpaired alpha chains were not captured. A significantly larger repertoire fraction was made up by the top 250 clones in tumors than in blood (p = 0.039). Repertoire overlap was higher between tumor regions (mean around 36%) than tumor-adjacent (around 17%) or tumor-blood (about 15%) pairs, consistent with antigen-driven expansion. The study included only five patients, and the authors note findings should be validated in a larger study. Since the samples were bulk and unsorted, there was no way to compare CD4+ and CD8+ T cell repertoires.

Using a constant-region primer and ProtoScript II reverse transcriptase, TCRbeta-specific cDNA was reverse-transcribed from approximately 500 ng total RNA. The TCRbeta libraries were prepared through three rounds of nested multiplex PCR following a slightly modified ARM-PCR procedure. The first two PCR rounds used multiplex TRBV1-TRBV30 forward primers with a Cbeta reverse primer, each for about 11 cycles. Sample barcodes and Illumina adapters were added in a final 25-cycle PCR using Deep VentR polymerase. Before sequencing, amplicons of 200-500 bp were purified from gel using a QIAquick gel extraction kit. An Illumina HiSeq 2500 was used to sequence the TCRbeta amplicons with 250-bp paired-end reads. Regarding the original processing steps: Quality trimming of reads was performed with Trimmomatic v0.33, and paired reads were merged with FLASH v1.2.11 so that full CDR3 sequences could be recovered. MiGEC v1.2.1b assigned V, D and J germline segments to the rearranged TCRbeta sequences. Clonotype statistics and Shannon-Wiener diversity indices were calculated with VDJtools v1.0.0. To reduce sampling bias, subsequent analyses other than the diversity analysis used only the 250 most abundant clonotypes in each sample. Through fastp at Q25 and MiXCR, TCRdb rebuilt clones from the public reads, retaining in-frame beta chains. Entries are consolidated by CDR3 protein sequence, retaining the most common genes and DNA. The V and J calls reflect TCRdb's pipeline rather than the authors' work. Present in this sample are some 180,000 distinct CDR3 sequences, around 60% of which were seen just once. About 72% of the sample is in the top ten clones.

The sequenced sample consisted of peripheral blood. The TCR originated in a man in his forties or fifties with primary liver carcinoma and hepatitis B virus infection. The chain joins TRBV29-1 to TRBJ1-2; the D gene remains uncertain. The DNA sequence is TGCAGCGTTGGGACGGGCTATGGCTACACCTTC. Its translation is CSVGTGYGYTF.